This T cell receptor beta chain was identified in a study of low-dose radiotherapy and immunotherapy resistance in tumors. In the study overall: A total of 6.5 Gy was given to Cohort 1 as 0.5 Gy per fraction every 2 weeks.

This clonotype was found once. The CDR3 spans 14 residues. Trimming pared 2 bases from V and 1 base from J, leaving 8 bases between. Germline CDR1 and CDR2: ENHRY and SYGVKD. Gene-specific TRAV and TRBV primers were used for first-strand cDNA, covering alpha and beta chains. For amplifying TCRs, the PCR ran for approximately 18 cycles with Phusion, which was used together with a constant-region primer and the adapter on the V primers. Researchers amplified the isolated mRNA using in vitro transcription. TCRdb reprocessed the reads with MiXCR, giving one entry per CDR3 protein. The data show fewer than 20,000 distinct CDR3 sequences, approximately 74% seen once.

The V and J genes are TRBV10-3 and TRBJ2-5; D perhaps matches TRBD1 (5 bases). The sequence was obtained from a human donor with advanced metastatic prostate, ovarian, gallbladder or colorectal cancer (not recorded which). This table probably holds off-target reads from a library built for another chain. Here the CDR3 reads CAISEGRAQETQYF. The CDR3 DNA sequence: TGTGCCATCAGTGAGGGCAGGGCCCAAGAGACCCAGTACTTC.